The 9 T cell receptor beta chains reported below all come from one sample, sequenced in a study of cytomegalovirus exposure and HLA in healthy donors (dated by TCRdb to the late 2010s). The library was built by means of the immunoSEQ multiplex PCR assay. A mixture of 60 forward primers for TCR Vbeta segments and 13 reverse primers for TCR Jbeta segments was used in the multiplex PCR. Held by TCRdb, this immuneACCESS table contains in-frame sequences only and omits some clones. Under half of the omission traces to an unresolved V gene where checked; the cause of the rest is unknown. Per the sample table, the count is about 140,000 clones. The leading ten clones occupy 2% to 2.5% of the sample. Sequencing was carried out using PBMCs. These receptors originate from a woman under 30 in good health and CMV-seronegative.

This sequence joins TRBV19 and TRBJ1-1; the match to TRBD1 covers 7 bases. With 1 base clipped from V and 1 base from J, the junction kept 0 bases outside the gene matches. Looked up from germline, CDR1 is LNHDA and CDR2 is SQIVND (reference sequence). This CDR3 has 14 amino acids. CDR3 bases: TGTGCCAGTAGTATAGGACAGGGGAACACTGAAGCTTTCTTT. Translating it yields CASSIGQGNTEAFF.

The CDR3 loop is CASSPSGVGTGELFF. CDR3 DNA: TGTGCCAGCAGTCCCTCGGGGGTTGGGACCGGGGAGCTGTTTTTT. The chain couples TRBV28 to TRBJ2-2; tentative D call: TRBD2 (6 bases). The CDR3 runs 15 residues. The germline V and J ends were trimmed by 5 bases and 5 bases, with 15 bases remaining between them. CDR1 MDHEN and CDR2 SYDVKM come from the germline V gene.

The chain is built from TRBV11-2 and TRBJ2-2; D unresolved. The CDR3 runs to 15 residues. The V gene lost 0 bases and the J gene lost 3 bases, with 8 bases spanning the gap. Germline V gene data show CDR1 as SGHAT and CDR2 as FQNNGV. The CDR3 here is CASSLDSLDTGELFF. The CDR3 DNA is TGTGCCAGCAGCTTAGACAGTCTCGACACCGGGGAGCTGTTTTTT.

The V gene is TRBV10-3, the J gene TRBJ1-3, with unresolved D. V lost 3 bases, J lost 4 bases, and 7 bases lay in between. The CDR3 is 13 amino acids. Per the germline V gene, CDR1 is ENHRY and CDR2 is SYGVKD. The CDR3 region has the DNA TGTGCCATCAGTGACCTGACAGGAAACACCATATATTTT. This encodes CAISDLTGNTIYF.

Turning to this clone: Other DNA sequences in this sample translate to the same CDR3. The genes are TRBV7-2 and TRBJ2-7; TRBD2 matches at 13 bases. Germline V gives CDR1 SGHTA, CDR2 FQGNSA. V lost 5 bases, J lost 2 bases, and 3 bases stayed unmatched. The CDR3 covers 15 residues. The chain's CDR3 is CASSPGLAGAYEQYV. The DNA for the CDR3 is TGTGCCAGCAGCCCAGGACTAGCGGGAGCCTACGAGCAGTACGTC.

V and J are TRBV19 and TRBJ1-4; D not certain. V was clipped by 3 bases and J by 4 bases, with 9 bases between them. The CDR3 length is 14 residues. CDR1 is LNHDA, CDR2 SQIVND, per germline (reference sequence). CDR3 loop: CASSIRQDNEKLFF. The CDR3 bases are TGTGCCAGTAGTATCAGGCAGGATAATGAAAAACTGTTTTTT.

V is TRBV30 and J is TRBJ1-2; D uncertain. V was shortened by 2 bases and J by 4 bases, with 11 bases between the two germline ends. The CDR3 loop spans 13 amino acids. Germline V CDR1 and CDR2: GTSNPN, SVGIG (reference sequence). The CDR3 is CAWSFSGSYGYTF. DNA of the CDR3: TGTGCCTGGAGTTTCTCGGGAAGCTATGGCTACACCTTC.

The CDR3 DNA sequence: TGTGCCAGCAGCTTAGGTAGACAGGGTTCGCCCGAAGAGACCCAGTACTTC. This translates into CASSLGRQGSPEETQYF. This rearrangement joins TRBV11-3 to TRBJ2-5, with 7 bases lining up with TRBD1. Trimming at V came to 1 base and at J to 3 bases, leaving 11 bases not matched to a gene. Looked up from germline, CDR1 is SGHNT and CDR2 is YENEEA. CDR3 length: 17 residues.

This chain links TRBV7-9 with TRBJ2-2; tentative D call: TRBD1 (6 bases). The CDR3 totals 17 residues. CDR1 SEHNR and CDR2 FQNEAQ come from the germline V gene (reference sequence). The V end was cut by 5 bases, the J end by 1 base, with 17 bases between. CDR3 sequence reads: CASSHTATGLNTGELFF. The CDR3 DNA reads TGTGCCAGCAGCCACACAGCCACAGGGCTGAACACCGGGGAGCTGTTTTTT.